This T cell receptor beta chain emerged from a study of T cell clonality in common variable immunodeficiency. This clone was detected a few times. What it binds is unknown. The CDR3 extends 3 residues past the end of the read, so its final part is completed from the germline J gene. Only in-frame clones appear in the TCRdb table, and some are missing; sequencing was by immunoSEQ multiplex PCR. This repertoire holds approximately 15,000 clones, and none appear only once. This CDR3 contains 15 residues. V shed 4 bases and J shed 0 bases, with 13 bases lying between them. Germline CDR1 is MNHNS and CDR2 is SASEGT. The study, taken as a whole, reports: Reportedly, TCR beta sequences from common variable immunodeficiency showed fewer deletions and N-nucleotide insertions.

No CVID subject was ill or on immunomodulatory drugs when sampled. This chain joins TRBV6-1 and TRBJ2-7; D might be TRBD1 (5 bases). The specimen sequenced was peripheral blood mononuclear cells. This TCR was sampled from a human donor with common variable immunodeficiency. CDR3 bases read: TGTGCCAGCAGTGGACAGCTTAGTAGCTCCTACGAG. This encodes CASSGQLSSSYE. Given in full, the CDR3 is CASSGQLSSSYEQYF.